These 22 T cell receptor beta chains came from one sample sequenced in a study of memory CD8 T cells in hepatitis C reinfection. Sequencing used immunoSEQ multiplex PCR; TCRdb keeps in-frame clones, though not all of them. The top ten clones hold approximately 1.2% of a sample with 40,000 to 45,000 clones, approximately 88% of them seen once. Time point reported: peak reinfection, 3 to 8 weeks after reinfection detection. Sorted cells were sequenced directly ex vivo without any in vitro expansion. Specimen: naive CD8+ T cells sorted from blood. The receptors originated from a man younger than 35 with hepatitis C virus infection.

The rearrangement links TRBV15 to TRBJ2-1; 7 bases are shared with TRBD2. The CDR3 consists of 15 residues. Germline-derived CDR1 and CDR2 are LNHNV and YYDKDF (reference sequence). The trim removed 1 base at V and 0 bases at J, leaving 0 bases unmatched. CDR3 in amino acids: CATSRVAGSYNEQFF. The CDR3 DNA is TGTGCCACCAGCAGAGTAGCGGGCTCCTACAATGAGCAGTTCTTC.

The V call is TRBV11-2, the J call TRBJ2-2, with TRBD2 identical over 8 bases. This CDR3 is built from 16 residues. With 5 bases clipped from V and 1 base from J, the junction kept 6 bases outside the gene matches. CDR1 SGHAT and CDR2 FQNNGV come from the germline V gene. CDR3 protein: CASSPAGGENTGELFF. CDR3 nucleotide sequence: TGTGCCAGCAGCCCAGCCGGGGGGGAGAACACCGGGGAGCTGTTTTTT.

The chain recombines TRBV7-8 with TRBJ2-5; 12 bases agree with TRBD2. Unmatched junction bases numbered 14, after V lost 4 bases and J lost 5 bases. The CDR3 is 18 amino acids. CDR1 and CDR2 from the germline V gene are SGHVS and FQNEAQ. The CDR3 nucleotides read TGTGCCAGCAGCTACTCCACCAGGACTAGCGGGGACGGGGAGACCCAGTACTTC. As protein: CASSYSTRTSGDGETQYF.

This clone was seen more than once but under ten times. The chain has TRBV9 and TRBJ2-2; D unresolved. V shed 2 bases and J shed 6 bases, with 5 bases lying between them. Per the germline V gene, CDR1 is SGDLS and CDR2 is YYNGEE. This CDR3 has 12 residues. As DNA, the CDR3 is TGTGCCAGCAGCGTCCCTCCCGGGGAGCTGTTTTTT. Amino acid sequence: CASSVPPGELFF.

This chain links TRBV6-5 with TRBJ2-7, with 8 bases identical to TRBD1. The germline V gene has CDR1 MNHEY and CDR2 SVGAGI. V lost 5 bases and J lost 1; bases outside the gene matches: 1. This CDR3 has 13 residues. CDR3 amino acids: CASSRQGSYEQYV. The CDR3 DNA is TGTGCCAGCAGTCGACAGGGGTCCTACGAGCAGTACGTC.

This chain links TRBV19 with TRBJ1-5; 7 nucleotides line up with TRBD1. The CDR3 has 14 amino acids. Germline V gives CDR1 LNHDA, CDR2 SQIVND (reference sequence). J lost 4 bases, V lost 5 bases, and 5 bases had no gene match. For the CDR3, the DNA is TGTGCCAGTAGTGTGGGACAGAGTAATCAGCCCCAGCATTTT. This codes for CASSVGQSNQPQHF.

V and J are TRBV5-1 and TRBJ2-7; no clear D gene. V shed 4 bases and J shed 3 bases, with 8 bases lying between them. The CDR3 loop spans 12 amino acids. CDR1 and CDR2 from the germline V gene are SGHRS and YFSETQ. CDR3 sequence reads: CASSTYGYEQYF. CDR3 nucleotide sequence: TGCGCCAGCAGCACCTACGGCTACGAGCAGTACTTC.

The CDR3 DNA follows: TGTGCCACCACCGACAGGGGGCTTTCAGATGAAGGGGAGCAGTTCTTC. Translating gives CATTDRGLSDEGEQFF. The chain is built from TRBV28 and TRBJ2-1; 10 bases are shared with TRBD1. The length of the CDR3 is 16 residues. V was pared by 10 bases and J by 10 bases, with 19 bases of the junction left unmatched. Germline assignment: CDR1 MDHEN and CDR2 SYDVKM.

The gene calls are TRBV5-1 and TRBJ2-1, with 10 bases fitting TRBD2. J gave up 3 bases and V 4 bases, and 4 bases lay outside the gene matches. Germline CDR1 is SGHRS and CDR2 is YFSETQ. CDR3 length equals 15 residues. The DNA for the CDR3 is TGCGCCAGCAGCACCGGGACTAGCGACTACAATGAGCAGTTCTTC. Translation gives CASSTGTSDYNEQFF.

J is TRBJ2-7 and V is TRBV7-8, with a possible D match to TRBD2 (6 bases). V lost 3 bases and J 5 bases, leaving 17 bases between the germline ends. The germline CDR1 and CDR2 sequences are SGHVS and FQNEAQ. CDR3 length equals 15 residues. The DNA of the CDR3 is TGTGCCAGCAGCTTTATCGGGGCGGGACGTGACGAGCAGTACTTC. This codes for CASSFIGAGRDEQYF.

CDR3 in amino acids: CASSFLSGLVNNEQFF. CDR3 coding DNA: TGTGCCAGCAGCTTTCTTAGCGGCCTAGTAAACAATGAGCAGTTCTTC. The chain couples TRBV5-8 to TRBJ2-1; the D gene is possibly TRBD2 (6 bases). V lost 2 bases, J lost 5 bases, and 17 bases lay in between. Germline assignment: CDR1 SGHTS and CDR2 YDEGEE. This CDR3 has 16 residues.

The chain links TRBV27 to TRBJ2-5, with 14 bases identical to TRBD2. The CDR3 loop spans 14 amino acids. Germline CDR1 reads MNHEY; CDR2 reads SMNVEV (reference sequence). J gave up 5 bases and V 8 bases, and 4 bases lay outside the gene matches. CDR3 sequence (DNA): TGTGCCAGCGGGACTAGCGGGGGAATGGAGACCCAGTACTTC. Its translation: CASGTSGGMETQYF.

The rearrangement links TRBV6-1 to TRBJ2-2; D uncertain. The CDR3 loop spans 16 amino acids. Trimming shortened V by 6 bases and J by 3 bases, and 17 bases separated the two germline ends. Germline V gives CDR1 MNHNS, CDR2 SASEGT. The CDR3, as DNA: TGTGCCAGCAGGGAACCTCTAATGATCTACACCGGGGAGCTGTTTTTT. Translating it yields CASREPLMIYTGELFF.

The genes are TRBV7-8 and TRBJ2-3, with TRBD2 identical over 13 bases. The CDR3 sequence is 15 residues long. The germline gives CDR1 SGHVS, CDR2 FQNEAQ. Trimming at V came to 6 bases and at J to 3 bases, leaving 3 bases not matched to a gene. The CDR3 region is CASRRTSGRTDTQYF. CDR3 coding DNA: TGTGCCAGCAGAAGGACTAGCGGGAGAACAGATACGCAGTATTTT.

The chain links TRBV5-6 to TRBJ2-3; 8 bases align to TRBD2. The CDR3 is 15 amino acids. Germline V gene data show CDR1 as SGHDT and CDR2 as YYEEEE. Germline trimming cut 4 bases from V and 1 base from J; bases unmatched to any gene: 5. The DNA of the CDR3 is TGTGCCAGCAGCCTTACAGCGGGGGGCACAGATACGCAGTATTTT. It specifies CASSLTAGGTDTQYF.

The V gene is TRBV29-1, the J gene TRBJ2-7, with D unresolved. Germline CDR1 SQVTM, CDR2 ANQGSEA. The V end was cut by 7 bases, the J end by 4 bases, with 17 bases between. There are 13 residues in the CDR3. The CDR3 DNA reads TGCAGCGCTAGAACCAAGTACGGTTACGAGCAGTACTTC. Its translation is CSARTKYGYEQYF.

The chain is built from TRBV9 and TRBJ2-1; TRBD2 matches at 9 bases. V dropped 0 bases and J dropped 8; count of bases not matched to a gene: 6. This CDR3 spans 15 amino acids. Germline CDR1 is SGDLS and CDR2 is YYNGEE. CDR3 bases: TGTGCCAGCAGCGTAGCTGGAGCGGGAGGCGATGAGCAGTTCTTC. Protein: CASSVAGAGGDEQFF.

Comment on this clone: Mismatch with germline at one junction end may stem from a read error. CDR3 in amino acids: CASSISTGATYEQYF. The CDR3, as DNA: TGTGCCAGCAGTATATCGACAGGGGCCACCTACGAGCAGTACTTC. The genes are TRBV27 and TRBJ2-7; 8 bases are shared with TRBD1. CDR1 MNHEY and CDR2 SMNVEV come from the germline V gene (reference sequence). The CDR3 consists of 15 residues.

The chain uses TRBV7-6 and TRBJ2-7, with a tentative D call TRBD2 (5 bases). Deletions cut 1 base from V and 7 bases from J, with 14 bases between. The CDR3 extends over 14 amino acids. In germline, CDR1 is SGHVS, CDR2 FNYEAQ. CDR3 sequence (DNA): TGTGCCAGCAGCTTAGAGACGGAGGAGTTGGAGCAGTACTTC. The encoded protein is CASSLETEELEQYF.

This clone occurred once. The chain has TRBV9 and TRBJ1-5, with TRBD1 as a possible D gene (6 bases). CDR3 length: 15 amino acids. V lost 1 base and J lost 5, with 13 bases in between. Germline CDR1 reads SGDLS; CDR2 reads YYNGEE. The CDR3 coding sequence is TGTGCCAGCAGCGTAAGTGGGAGGGGGGATCAGCCCCAGCATTTT. It is translated as CASSVSGRGDQPQHF.

The J gene is TRBJ2-3, the V gene TRBV7-9, with 8 bases identical to TRBD1. V was pared by 6 bases and J by 5 bases, with 4 bases of the junction left unmatched. Germline values: CDR1 SEHNR, CDR2 FQNEAQ (reference sequence). There are 13 residues in the CDR3. The CDR3 DNA reads as TGTGCCAGCAGACCTACAGGGGGAGATACGCAGTATTTT. Amino acid sequence: CASRPTGGDTQYF.

The chain links TRBV19 to TRBJ1-1, with D perhaps matching TRBD1 (5 bases). Trimming took 0 bases from V and 0 from J, leaving 11 bases between them. Looked up from germline, CDR1 is LNHDA and CDR2 is SQIVND (reference sequence). The CDR3 loop spans 16 amino acids. The CDR3 loop reads CASSIDPGILNTEAFF. The CDR3 DNA is TGTGCCAGTAGTATAGACCCAGGGATACTGAACACTGAAGCTTTCTTT.